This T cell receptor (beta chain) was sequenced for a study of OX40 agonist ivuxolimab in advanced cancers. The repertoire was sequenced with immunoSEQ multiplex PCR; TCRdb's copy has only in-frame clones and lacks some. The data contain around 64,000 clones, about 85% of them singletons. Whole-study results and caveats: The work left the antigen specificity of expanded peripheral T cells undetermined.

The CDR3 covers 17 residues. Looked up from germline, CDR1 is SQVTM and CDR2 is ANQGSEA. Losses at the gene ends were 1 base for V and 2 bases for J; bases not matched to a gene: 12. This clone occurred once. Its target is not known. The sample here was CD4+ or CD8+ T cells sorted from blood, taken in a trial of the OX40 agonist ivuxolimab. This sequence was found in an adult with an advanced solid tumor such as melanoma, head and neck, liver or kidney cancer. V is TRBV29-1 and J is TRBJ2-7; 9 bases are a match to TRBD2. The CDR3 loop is CSVEVPLGAGGTYEQYF. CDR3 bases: TGCAGCGTTGAAGTTCCACTCGGGGCGGGAGGGACCTACGAGCAGTACTTC.